The T cell receptor beta chain described here comes from a study of T cell responses to AZD1222 COVID-19 vaccine. Sequencing used immunoSEQ multiplex PCR; TCRdb keeps in-frame clones, though not all of them. This sample has about 160,000 clones, with 80% to 95% found just once. Remarks on this clone: As yet, its antigen is unknown.

Trimming took 6 bases from V and 4 from J; bases not matched to a gene: 8. The CDR3 contains 14 residues. Per the germline V gene, CDR1 is ENHRY and CDR2 is SYGVKD. Findings and caveats of the study: Two doses of AZD1222 preceded a rise in Spike-specific TCR breadth and depth. Only six individuals given AZD1222 were seropositive at baseline.

Second-dose schedules of about 4 or about 12 weeks were combined. The sequencing here drew on peripheral blood, taken 28 days after the second AZD1222 dose. The origin of this receptor is an adult who received the AZD1222 COVID-19 vaccine. The chain joins TRBV10-3 to TRBJ1-2; 7 nucleotides match TRBD1. As DNA, the CDR3 is TGTGCCATCAGATCAGGGGGGCAGGTCTATGGCTACACCTTC. Its protein is CAIRSGGQVYGYTF.